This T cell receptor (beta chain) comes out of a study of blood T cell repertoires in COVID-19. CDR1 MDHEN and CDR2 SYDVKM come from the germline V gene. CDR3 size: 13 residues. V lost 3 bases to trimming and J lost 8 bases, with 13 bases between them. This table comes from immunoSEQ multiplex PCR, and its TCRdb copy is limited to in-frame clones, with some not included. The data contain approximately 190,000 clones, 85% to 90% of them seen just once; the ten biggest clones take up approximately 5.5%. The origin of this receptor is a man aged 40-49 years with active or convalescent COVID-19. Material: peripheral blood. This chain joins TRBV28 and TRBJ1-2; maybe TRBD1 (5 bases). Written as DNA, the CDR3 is TGTGCCAGCAGTTTGGGCAGGGCAGCGGGCTACACCTTC. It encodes CASSLGRAAGYTF.